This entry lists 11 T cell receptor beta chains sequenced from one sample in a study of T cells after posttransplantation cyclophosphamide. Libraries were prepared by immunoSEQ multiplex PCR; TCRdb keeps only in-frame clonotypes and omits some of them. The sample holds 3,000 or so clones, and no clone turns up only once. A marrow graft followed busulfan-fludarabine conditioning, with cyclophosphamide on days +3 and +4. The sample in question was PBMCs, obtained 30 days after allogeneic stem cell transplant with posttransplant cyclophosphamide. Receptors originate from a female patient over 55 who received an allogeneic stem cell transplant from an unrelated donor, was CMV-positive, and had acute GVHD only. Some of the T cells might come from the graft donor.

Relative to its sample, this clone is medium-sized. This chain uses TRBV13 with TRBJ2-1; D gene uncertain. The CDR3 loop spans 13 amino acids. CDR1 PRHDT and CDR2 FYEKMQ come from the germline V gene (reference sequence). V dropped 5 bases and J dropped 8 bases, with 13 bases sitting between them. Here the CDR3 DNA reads TGTGCCAGCAGCCCAAGGATCCAGGATGAGCAGTTCTTC. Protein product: CASSPRIQDEQFF.

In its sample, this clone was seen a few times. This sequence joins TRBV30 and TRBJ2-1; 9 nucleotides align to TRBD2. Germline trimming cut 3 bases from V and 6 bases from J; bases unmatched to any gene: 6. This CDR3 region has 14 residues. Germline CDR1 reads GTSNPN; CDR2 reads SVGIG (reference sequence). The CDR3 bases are TGTGCCTGGAGCCCCGGGCGGGGGGGCAATGAGCAGTTCTTC. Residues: CAWSPGRGGNEQFF.

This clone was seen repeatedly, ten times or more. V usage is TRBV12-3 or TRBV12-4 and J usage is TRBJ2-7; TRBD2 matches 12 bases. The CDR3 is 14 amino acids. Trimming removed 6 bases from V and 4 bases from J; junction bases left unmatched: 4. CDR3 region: CASSLTSGRYEQYF. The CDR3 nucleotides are TGTGCCAGCAGCCTGACTAGCGGGAGATACGAGCAGTACTTC.

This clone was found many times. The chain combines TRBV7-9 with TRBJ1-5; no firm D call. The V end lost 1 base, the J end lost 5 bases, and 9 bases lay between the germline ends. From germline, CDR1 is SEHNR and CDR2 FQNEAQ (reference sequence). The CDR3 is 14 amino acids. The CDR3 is CASSLGYGDQPQHF. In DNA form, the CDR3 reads TGTGCCAGCAGCTTAGGGTACGGGGATCAGCCCCAGCATTTT.

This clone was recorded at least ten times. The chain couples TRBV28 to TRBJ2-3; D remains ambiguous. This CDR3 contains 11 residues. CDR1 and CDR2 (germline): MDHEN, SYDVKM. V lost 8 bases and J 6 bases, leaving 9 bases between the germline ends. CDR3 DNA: TGTGCCAGCGGCCCCATGGATACGCAGTATTTT. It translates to CASGPMDTQYF.

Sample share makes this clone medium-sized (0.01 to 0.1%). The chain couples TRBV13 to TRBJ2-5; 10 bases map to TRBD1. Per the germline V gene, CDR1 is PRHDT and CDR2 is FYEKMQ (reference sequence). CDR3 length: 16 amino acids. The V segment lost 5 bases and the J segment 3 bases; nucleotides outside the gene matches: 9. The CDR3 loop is CASSPDRGETEETQYF. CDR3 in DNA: TGTGCCAGCAGCCCGGACAGGGGGGAGACCGAAGAGACCCAGTACTTC.

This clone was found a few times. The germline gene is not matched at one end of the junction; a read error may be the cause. CDR3: CASSQGRDLSYNQQFF. In nucleotides, the CDR3 is TGCGCCAGCAGCCAAGGCCGGGACTTATCCTACAATCAGCAGTTCTTC. The genes are TRBV4-3 and TRBJ2-1, with a weak D call TRBD2 (6 bases). From germline, CDR1 is LGHNA and CDR2 YSLEER. The CDR3 has 16 residues.

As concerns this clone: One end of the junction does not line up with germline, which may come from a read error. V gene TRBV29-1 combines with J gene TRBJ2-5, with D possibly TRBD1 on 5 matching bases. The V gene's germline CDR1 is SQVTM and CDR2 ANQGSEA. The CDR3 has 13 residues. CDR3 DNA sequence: TGCAGCGTTGCCCACAGGTTACAAGAGATCCAGTACTTC. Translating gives CSVAHRLQEIQYF.

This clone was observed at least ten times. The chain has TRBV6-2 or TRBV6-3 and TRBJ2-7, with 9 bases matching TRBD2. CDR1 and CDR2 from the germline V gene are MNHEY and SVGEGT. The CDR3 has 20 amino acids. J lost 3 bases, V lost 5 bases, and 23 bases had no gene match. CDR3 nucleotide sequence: TGTGCCAGCAGTATTAACCCTTTCCTCGGCCTTAGCGGGAGTGTCTACGAGCAGTACTTC. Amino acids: CASSINPFLGLSGSVYEQYF.

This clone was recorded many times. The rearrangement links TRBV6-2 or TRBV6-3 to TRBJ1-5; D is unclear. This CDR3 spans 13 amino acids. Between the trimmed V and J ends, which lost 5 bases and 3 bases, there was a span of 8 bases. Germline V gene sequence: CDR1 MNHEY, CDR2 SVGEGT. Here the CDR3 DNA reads TGTGCCAGCAGTCACGGACTCAATCAGCCCCAGCATTTT. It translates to CASSHGLNQPQHF.

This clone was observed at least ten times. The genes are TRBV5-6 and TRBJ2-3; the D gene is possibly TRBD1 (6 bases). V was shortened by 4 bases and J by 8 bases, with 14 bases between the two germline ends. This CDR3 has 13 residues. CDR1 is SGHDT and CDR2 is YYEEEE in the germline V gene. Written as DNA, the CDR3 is TGTGCCAGCAGCCAGGGGACGTTAGGTACGCAGTATTTT. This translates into CASSQGTLGTQYF.